This T cell receptor beta chain was identified in a study of chemoradiotherapy in HPV16-positive cancers. Turning to the study itself: Candidate HPV-specific T-cell clones and common TCR motifs came from functional assays in a couple of HPV16-positive patients. Study-level findings and limits: Only two HPV16-positive patients supplied the functional HPV-specificity definition. During treatment, candidate HPV-specific clones and E7-related motifs expanded in tumor.

This CDR3 comprises 13 residues. Germline V gene sequence: CDR1 MGHDK, CDR2 SYGVNS. With 3 bases removed from V and 8 bases from J, the gap between germline ends came to 13 bases. Profiled with immunoSEQ multiplex PCR; TCRdb holds only in-frame clones, not every one. The repertoire has more than 1,200 clones, around 70% of them found once; the top ten carry more than 15%. This clone was counted only a few times. What it binds is unknown. Over chemoradiotherapy, repertoires were sampled more than once. This TCR was recovered from a human donor with HPV-associated anogenital cancer. This rearrangement joins TRBV25-1 to TRBJ1-2; TRBD1 might be the D (5 bases). Sequences were derived from tumor tissue, sampled from a patient who underwent chemoradiotherapy. This chain's CDR3 is CASSEGGWGGYTF. In DNA form, the CDR3 reads TGTGCCAGCAGTGAGGGAGGGTGGGGGGGCTACACCTTC.